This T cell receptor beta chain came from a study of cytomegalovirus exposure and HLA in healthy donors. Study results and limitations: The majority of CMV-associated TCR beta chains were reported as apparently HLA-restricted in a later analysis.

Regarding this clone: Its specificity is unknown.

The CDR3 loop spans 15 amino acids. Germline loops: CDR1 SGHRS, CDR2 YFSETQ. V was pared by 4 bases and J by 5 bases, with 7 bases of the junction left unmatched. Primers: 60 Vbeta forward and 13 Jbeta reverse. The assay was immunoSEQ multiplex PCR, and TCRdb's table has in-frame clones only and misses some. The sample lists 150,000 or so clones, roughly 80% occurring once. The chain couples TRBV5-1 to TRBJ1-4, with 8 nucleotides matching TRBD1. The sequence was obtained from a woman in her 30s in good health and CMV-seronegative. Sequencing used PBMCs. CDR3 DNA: TGCGCCAGCAGCACCGGGACAGGCGAAAATGAAAAACTGTTTTTT. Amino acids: CASSTGTGENEKLFF.